The T cell receptor beta chain under discussion was sequenced for a study of shared clonotypes between healthy human individuals. Whole-study findings and limits: With a handful of donors compared, 5% to 5.5% of naive CD4 clonotypes were shared.

Germline V gives CDR1 MNHEY, CDR2 SVGAGI. The CDR3 contains 14 residues. V shed 7 bases and J shed 2 bases, with 15 bases lying between them. Libraries were prepared by immunoSEQ multiplex PCR; TCRdb keeps only in-frame clonotypes and omits some of them. The sample holds 230,000 or so clones, 65% seen once. As to this clone: Antigen unknown.

It was into CD45RA+ naive and CD45RA-negative memory subsets that the CD4+ cells were split. The receptor's source is a man aged 25-40 years in good health. Sample: memory CD4+ T cells sorted from blood. The subset denotes: CD45RA-negative fraction. This chain joins TRBV6-5 and TRBJ2-7; TRBD1 is a possible D gene (6 bases). The CDR3 loop reads CASTRGSGPYEQYF. DNA of the CDR3: TGTGCCAGCACCAGGGGCAGCGGCCCCTACGAGCAGTACTTC.